This T cell receptor (beta chain) derives from a study of blood T cell repertoires in COVID-19. TCRdb's table, derived via immunoSEQ multiplex PCR, lists solely in-frame clones and lacks some. The sample consists of 130,000 to 150,000 clones, around nine tenths of them appearing once. CDR1 and CDR2 from the germline V gene are SNHLY and FYNNEI. This CDR3 has 17 amino acids. The V end lost 2 bases, the J end lost 10 bases, and 21 bases lay between the germline ends. The receptor was derived from a woman between 45 and 60 years old with active or convalescent COVID-19. The V gene is TRBV2, the J gene TRBJ1-6; D perhaps matches TRBD1 (6 bases). Sequenced: peripheral blood. CDR3 nucleotides: TGTGCCAGCAGTGAAAGGACAGCCTTTCGGCGGTCCTCACCCCTCCACTTT. This encodes CASSERTAFRRSSPLHF.